This is a list of T cell receptor beta chains from one sample in a study of T cells in localized non-small cell lung cancer. Generated by immunoSEQ multiplex PCR, the TCRdb table keeps only in-frame clones and is missing some. The data contain more than 70,000 clones, almost 85% of them seen just once; the ten biggest clones take up under 3.5%. Here the sequenced sample was peripheral blood, taken before any cancer treatment. The receptors stem from a man aged 40-75 years with stage I lung adenocarcinoma. Each CDR3 is given with its conserved first and last residue. Fields, in order: D gene, CDR3 length, J gene, V gene, clone size, CDR3 protein, CDR3 DNA. A D gene is named only where the DNA matches it firmly. Clone size, where shown, is once, few, many, or a class for clones that have expanded.

D gene: .
CDR3 length: 14
J gene: TRBJ2-2
V gene: TRBV27
clone size: .
CDR3 protein: CASSSRVGPGELFF
CDR3 DNA: TGTGCCAGCAGTTCCCGGGTGGGGCCGGGGGAGCTGTTTTTT

D gene: .
CDR3 length: 15
J gene: TRBJ1-3
V gene: TRBV7-9
clone size: .
CDR3 protein: CASLSGGTSGNTIYF
CDR3 DNA: TGTGCCAGCTTGTCGGGGGGGACCTCTGGAAACACCATATATTTT

D gene: .
CDR3 length: 17
J gene: TRBJ1-1
V gene: TRBV4-1
clone size: .
CDR3 protein: CASSHEKGSTKGPEAFF
CDR3 DNA: TGCGCCAGCAGCCATGAAAAAGGATCTACTAAAGGTCCTGAAGCTTTCTTT

D gene: .
CDR3 length: 16
J gene: TRBJ2-5
V gene: TRBV9
clone size: .
CDR3 protein: CASSGGRRGYQETQYF
CDR3 DNA: TGTGCCAGCAGCGGTGGTAGGAGGGGATACCAAGAGACCCAGTACTTC

D gene: TRBD1
CDR3 length: 15
J gene: TRBJ1-4
V gene: TRBV28
clone size: .
CDR3 protein: CASSSPGTGNEKLFF
CDR3 DNA: TGTGCCAGCAGTTCCCCCGGGACAGGGAATGAAAAACTGTTTTTT

D gene: .
CDR3 length: 15
J gene: TRBJ1-2
V gene: TRBV6-4
clone size: .
CDR3 protein: CASSEEGGGPYGYTF
CDR3 DNA: TGTGCCAGCAGTGAAGAGGGGGGAGGGCCTTATGGCTACACCTTC

D gene: .
CDR3 length: 11
J gene: TRBJ1-1
V gene: TRBV20-1
clone size: .
CDR3 protein: CSARHDTEAFF
CDR3 DNA: TGCAGTGCTAGACACGACACTGAAGCTTTCTTT

D gene: .
CDR3 length: 14
J gene: TRBJ2-5
V gene: TRBV7-2
clone size: .
CDR3 protein: CASSPRGREETQYF
CDR3 DNA: TGTGCCAGCAGCCCCCGGGGGCGGGAAGAGACCCAGTACTTC

D gene: .
CDR3 length: 17
J gene: TRBJ1-2
V gene: TRBV18
clone size: .
CDR3 protein: CASSPSTDEKYNYGYTF
CDR3 DNA: TGTGCCAGCTCCCCCTCTACGGACGAAAAGTATAACTATGGCTACACCTTC

D gene: .
CDR3 length: 15
J gene: TRBJ2-4
V gene: TRBV7-9
clone size: .
CDR3 protein: CASSLVGAAKNIQYF
CDR3 DNA: TGTGCCAGCAGCTTAGTAGGGGCTGCCAAAAACATTCAGTACTTC

D gene: .
CDR3 length: 13
J gene: TRBJ2-7
V gene: TRBV7-2
clone size: .
CDR3 protein: CASSTQLAYEQYF
CDR3 DNA: TGTGCCAGCAGCACACAACTAGCCTACGAGCAGTACTTC

D gene: .
CDR3 length: 17
J gene: TRBJ2-1
V gene: TRBV7-3
clone size: .
CDR3 protein: CASSLYAGTKRGYEQFF
CDR3 DNA: TGTGCCAGCAGCCTGTACGCCGGGACTAAAAGGGGGTATGAGCAGTTCTTC

D gene: .
CDR3 length: 14
J gene: TRBJ1-1
V gene: TRBV6-1
clone size: few
CDR3 protein: CASMDRWGATEAFF
CDR3 DNA: TGTGCCAGCATGGACCGTTGGGGGGCCACTGAAGCTTTCTTT

D gene: TRBD1
CDR3 length: 17
J gene: TRBJ2-3
V gene: TRBV5-1
clone size: .
CDR3 protein: CASSSYTRGQGTDTQYF
CDR3 DNA: TGCGCCAGCAGCTCGTACACCAGGGGACAGGGCACAGATACGCAGTATTTT

D gene: .
CDR3 length: 12
J gene: TRBJ2-7
V gene: TRBV7-9
clone size: once
CDR3 protein: CASSFNSYEQYF
CDR3 DNA: TGTGCCAGCAGCTTTAACTCCTACGAGCAGTACTTC

D gene: .
CDR3 length: 13
J gene: TRBJ1-1
V gene: TRBV6-5
clone size: .
CDR3 protein: CASNSPKGTEAFF
CDR3 DNA: TGTGCCAGCAACTCCCCGAAGGGCACTGAAGCTTTCTTT

D gene: .
CDR3 length: 14
J gene: TRBJ1-3
V gene: TRBV2
clone size: .
CDR3 protein: CASSGQVAGNTIYF
CDR3 DNA: TGTGCCAGCAGTGGGCAGGTGGCTGGAAACACCATATATTTT

D gene: TRBD2
CDR3 length: 13
J gene: TRBJ2-3
V gene: TRBV2
clone size: .
CDR3 protein: CASSLAGADTQYF
CDR3 DNA: TGTGCCAGCAGTCTAGCGGGAGCAGATACGCAGTATTTT

D gene: .
CDR3 length: 16
J gene: TRBJ2-1
V gene: TRBV18
clone size: .
CDR3 protein: CASSPPGGLVNNEQFF
CDR3 DNA: TGTGCCAGCTCACCACCAGGAGGGTTGGTTAACAATGAGCAGTTCTTC

D gene: .
CDR3 length: 14
J gene: TRBJ1-5
V gene: TRBV5-6
clone size: .
CDR3 protein: CASSLAGRDQPQHF
CDR3 DNA: TGTGCCAGCAGCTTGGCCGGCAGGGATCAGCCCCAGCATTTT

D gene: TRBD2
CDR3 length: 15
J gene: TRBJ2-3
V gene: TRBV7-9
clone size: .
CDR3 protein: CASSPPGGGSDTQYF
CDR3 DNA: TGTGCCAGCAGCCCACCGGGCGGGGGGTCAGATACGCAGTATTTT

D gene: .
CDR3 length: 13
J gene: TRBJ2-1
V gene: TRBV2
clone size: .
CDR3 protein: CASSRDPYNEQFF
CDR3 DNA: TGTGCCAGCAGCAGGGACCCCTACAATGAGCAGTTCTTC

D gene: .
CDR3 length: 15
J gene: TRBJ1-6
V gene: TRBV28
clone size: .
CDR3 protein: CASNPRVSGNSPLHF
CDR3 DNA: TGTGCCAGCAACCCCCGAGTCTCGGGAAATTCACCCCTCCACTTT

D gene: TRBD1
CDR3 length: 12
J gene: TRBJ1-1
V gene: TRBV19
clone size: few
CDR3 protein: CASSRAGGEAFF
CDR3 DNA: TGTGCCAGTAGTAGGGCAGGGGGCGAAGCTTTCTTT

D gene: .
CDR3 length: 13
J gene: TRBJ1-1
V gene: TRBV11-3
clone size: .
CDR3 protein: CASSFRVGTEAFF
CDR3 DNA: TGTGCCAGCAGCTTCAGAGTGGGAACTGAAGCTTTCTTT

D gene: .
CDR3 length: 13
J gene: TRBJ1-1
V gene: TRBV6-1
clone size: once
CDR3 protein: CASSTRVNTEAFF
CDR3 DNA: TGTGCCAGCAGTACCAGGGTGAACACTGAAGCTTTCTTT

D gene: .
CDR3 length: 13
J gene: TRBJ2-1
V gene: TRBV7-8
clone size: .
CDR3 protein: CASSLAPGDEQFF
CDR3 DNA: TGTGCCAGCAGCTTAGCGCCAGGGGACGAGCAGTTCTTC

D gene: .
CDR3 length: 15
J gene: TRBJ2-5
V gene: TRBV12-5
clone size: .
CDR3 protein: CASGLAQGLLGTQYF
CDR3 DNA: TGTGCTAGTGGTTTGGCACAGGGACTGCTCGGGACCCAGTACTTC

D gene: .
CDR3 length: 13
J gene: TRBJ2-7
V gene: TRBV19
clone size: .
CDR3 protein: CASSTLTETEQYF
CDR3 DNA: TGTGCCAGTAGTACCTTAACCGAAACCGAGCAGTACTTC

D gene: .
CDR3 length: 13
J gene: TRBJ1-1
V gene: TRBV5-1
clone size: .
CDR3 protein: CASSLDVVAEAFF
CDR3 DNA: TGCGCCAGCAGCTTGGATGTAGTCGCTGAAGCTTTCTTT

D gene: TRBD1
CDR3 length: 14
J gene: TRBJ2-7
V gene: TRBV6-5
clone size: .
CDR3 protein: CASSPRTGGYEQYF
CDR3 DNA: TGTGCCAGCAGCCCGCGGACAGGGGGTTACGAGCAGTACTTC

D gene: TRBD1
CDR3 length: 13
J gene: TRBJ2-7
V gene: TRBV2
clone size: .
CDR3 protein: CASRGQATYEQYF
CDR3 DNA: TGTGCCAGCAGGGGACAGGCCACCTACGAGCAGTACTTC

D gene: .
CDR3 length: 14
J gene: TRBJ2-1
V gene: TRBV7-7
clone size: .
CDR3 protein: CASSAWDSLNEQFF
CDR3 DNA: TGTGCTAGCAGCGCCTGGGACTCCCTCAATGAGCAGTTCTTC

D gene: TRBD2
CDR3 length: 17
J gene: TRBJ2-2
V gene: TRBV18
clone size: once
CDR3 protein: CASSRQGAGPNTGELFF
CDR3 DNA: TGTGCCAGCTCACGGCAGGGAGCGGGACCGAACACCGGGGAGCTGTTTTTT

D gene: TRBD1
CDR3 length: 15
J gene: TRBJ1-5
V gene: TRBV28
clone size: .
CDR3 protein: CAGQKGGTGHKPQHF
CDR3 DNA: TGTGCCGGACAGAAGGGGGGGACAGGGCATAAGCCCCAGCATTTT

D gene: TRBD1
CDR3 length: 19
J gene: TRBJ2-7
V gene: TRBV7-8
clone size: .
CDR3 protein: CASSFFSDGLTGLSYEQYF
CDR3 DNA: TGTGCCAGCAGCTTTTTTTCGGATGGCCTGACAGGGCTGTCCTACGAGCAGTACTTC

D gene: TRBD1
CDR3 length: 15
J gene: TRBJ1-5
V gene: TRBV6-6
clone size: once
CDR3 protein: CASSGGTVLNQPQHF
CDR3 DNA: TGTGCCAGCAGCGGCGGGACAGTCTTAAATCAGCCCCAGCATTTT

D gene: .
CDR3 length: 14
J gene: TRBJ2-7
V gene: TRBV19
clone size: .
CDR3 protein: CASSFGGGTYEQYF
CDR3 DNA: TGTGCCAGTAGTTTTGGAGGCGGAACCTACGAGCAGTACTTC

D gene: .
CDR3 length: 15
J gene: TRBJ1-2
V gene: TRBV6-5
clone size: .
CDR3 protein: CASSYVGGYNYGYTF
CDR3 DNA: TGTGCCAGCAGTTACGTGGGAGGATATAACTATGGCTACACCTTC

D gene: TRBD1
CDR3 length: 15
J gene: TRBJ2-5
V gene: TRBV4-1
clone size: .
CDR3 protein: CASSISGTGKETQYF
CDR3 DNA: TGCGCCAGCAGCATATCCGGGACAGGGAAAGAGACCCAGTACTTC

D gene: .
CDR3 length: 15
J gene: TRBJ1-1
V gene: TRBV7-6
clone size: .
CDR3 protein: CASSSPGGEGGKAFF
CDR3 DNA: TGTGCCAGCAGCTCCCCCGGGGGGGAGGGGGGAAAAGCTTTCTTT

D gene: TRBD2
CDR3 length: 16
J gene: TRBJ2-1
V gene: TRBV5-1
clone size: .
CDR3 protein: CASSLSSLAGYNEQFF
CDR3 DNA: TGCGCCAGCAGCTTGAGTTCGCTAGCGGGGTACAATGAGCAGTTCTTC

D gene: TRBD1
CDR3 length: 16
J gene: TRBJ2-7
V gene: TRBV29-1
clone size: .
CDR3 protein: CSVVPPRDRVTHEQYF
CDR3 DNA: TGCAGCGTTGTTCCACCCAGGGACAGGGTCACTCACGAGCAGTACTTC

D gene: .
CDR3 length: 14
J gene: TRBJ1-2
V gene: TRBV30
clone size: .
CDR3 protein: CAWMRRGLNYGYTF
CDR3 DNA: TGTGCCTGGATGAGGCGGGGACTCAACTATGGCTACACCTTC

D gene: TRBD2
CDR3 length: 18
J gene: TRBJ2-3
V gene: TRBV5-1
clone size: .
CDR3 protein: CASSLGSGGEPQAGTQYF
CDR3 DNA: TGCGCCAGCAGCTTGGGCAGCGGGGGGGAACCCCAGGCGGGTACGCAGTATTTT

D gene: .
CDR3 length: 15
J gene: TRBJ2-2
V gene: TRBV5-1
clone size: .
CDR3 protein: CASSPGPGGGGELFF
CDR3 DNA: TGCGCCAGCAGCCCCGGCCCCGGGGGTGGCGGGGAGCTGTTTTTT

D gene: .
CDR3 length: 16
J gene: TRBJ2-5
V gene: TRBV11-2
clone size: .
CDR3 protein: CASSSRTAHPQETQYF
CDR3 DNA: TGTGCCAGCAGTTCTAGGACCGCCCATCCTCAAGAGACCCAGTACTTC

D gene: .
CDR3 length: 14
J gene: TRBJ2-2
V gene: TRBV4-2
clone size: .
CDR3 protein: CASSPATGTGELFF
CDR3 DNA: TGTGCCAGCAGCCCTGCAACAGGCACCGGGGAGCTGTTTTTT

D gene: .
CDR3 length: 16
J gene: TRBJ1-5
V gene: TRBV7-9
clone size: few
CDR3 protein: CASSNRDVTSNQPQHF
CDR3 DNA: TGTGCCAGCAGCAACCGGGACGTAACTAGCAATCAGCCCCAGCATTTT

D gene: .
CDR3 length: 17
J gene: TRBJ2-7
V gene: TRBV18
clone size: .
CDR3 protein: CASSPSAPPEGTREQYF
CDR3 DNA: TGTGCCAGCTCACCATCGGCCCCCCCTGAAGGTACGCGGGAGCAGTACTTC

D gene: .
CDR3 length: 12
J gene: TRBJ2-5
V gene: TRBV13
clone size: .
CDR3 protein: CASSSRRETQYF
CDR3 DNA: TGTGCCAGCAGCTCTCGCCGTGAGACCCAGTACTTC

D gene: TRBD1
CDR3 length: 14
J gene: TRBJ1-2
V gene: TRBV9
clone size: .
CDR3 protein: CASSGGQGVEGYTF
CDR3 DNA: TGTGCCAGCAGCGGGGGACAGGGGGTGGAGGGCTACACCTTC